These T cell receptor beta chains were read from a single sample in a study of shared clonotypes between healthy human individuals. Produced via immunoSEQ multiplex PCR; TCRdb's table is partial and in-frame only. The sample lists around 500,000 clones, approximately 80% occurring once. The sample taken for sequencing was PBMCs. These receptors were collected from a middle-aged woman in good health. Some clones in this sample may be carry-over from other donors' samples. The CDR3 runs from the conserved cysteine through the conserved F or W. The order of the fields is V gene, J gene, CDR3 protein.

TRBV6-1	TRBJ2-7	CASSQRGYEQYF
TRBV11-2	TRBJ2-7	CASSLAGTYEQYF
TRBV19	TRBJ1-2	CASSHVGTGVRYGYTF
TRBV5-3	TRBJ2-1	CARSFSAGGQNEQFF
TRBV15	TRBJ2-3	CATVPRFSGTTDTQYF
TRBV5-1	TRBJ2-1	CASSVLAGDSEQFF
TRBV19	TRBJ1-2	CASSIAGATNYGYTF
TRBV7-9	TRBJ2-5	CASSLAGVQETQYF
TRBV11-1	TRBJ2-3	CASSSWREEDTDTQYF
TRBV5-1	TRBJ1-1	CASSLLIENTEAFF
TRBV29-1	TRBJ2-3	CSVEDQRERTDTQYF
TRBV10-1	TRBJ2-7	CASSEYIGSGEQYF
TRBV7-2	TRBJ2-2	CASSLFGGHAGELFF
TRBV27	TRBJ2-1	CASSSPLGGAYNEQFF
TRBV6-1	TRBJ1-2	CASSDRTGTDGYTF
TRBV4-1	TRBJ2-7	CASSQVAYYEQYF
TRBV7-9	TRBJ2-7	CASRGTSGHLEQYF
TRBV30	TRBJ1-6	CAWSATRDSPLHF
TRBV5-1	TRBJ2-1	CASSLDGGGSYNEQFF
TRBV5-1	TRBJ1-6	CASSPGTLRDSPLHF
TRBV9	TRBJ2-3	CASSVALRGDTQYF
TRBV6-6	TRBJ2-7	CASSRYGQGGYEQYF
TRBV7-2	TRBJ2-3	CASSFVDTQYF
TRBV10-1	TRBJ2-1	CASSLSGTYNEQFF
TRBV15	TRBJ2-7	CATSLRGASSYEQYF